This T cell receptor (beta chain) was identified during a study of blood T cell repertoires in COVID-19. Across the whole study: The United States, Italy and Spain supplied acute and convalescent COVID-19 samples. T cells, B-cell-depleted T cells, or PBMCs provided the cDNA or gDNA that served as material.

Per the original methods: By means of reference gene primer amplification, nucleated cell counts were estimated. Profiling relied on immunoSEQ multiplex PCR, and the TCRdb table lists in-frame clones only, not all of them. The DNA was the basis for D and trimming; V, J and clone size are from that table. The table records some 250,000 clones, about 86% of them present only once. CDR1 is SNHLY, CDR2 FYNNEI, per germline. V dropped 4 bases and J dropped 4; count of bases not matched to a gene: 8. This CDR3 spans 15 amino acids. This chain joins TRBV2 and TRBJ2-5; 8 nucleotides match TRBD2. The sequencing input was peripheral blood. The sequence was collected from a man in his fifties or sixties with active or convalescent COVID-19. The CDR3 DNA follows: TGTGCCAGCAGTGCCGGGGCGGGGGGCCTAGAGACCCAGTACTTC. Amino acids: CASSAGAGGLETQYF.